Following are 9 T cell receptor beta chains from one sample sequenced in a study of blood T cells in healthy people across ages. A J-beta primer mix and a sample-barcoded 5' primer were used in a second PCR of roughly 6 to 12 cycles. One entry per CDR3 protein results from TCRdb running MiXCR on the 5' RACE reads. This table holds hundreds of thousands of distinct CDR3 sequences, around 48% found once. Sequencing used blood. The source of these receptors is a man of 80 years or more in good health.

The CDR3 coding sequence is TGCAGCGTTGAATCAGGGGTGAACACTGAAGCTTTCTTT. This encodes CSVESGVNTEAFF. V is TRBV29-1 and J is TRBJ1-1, with a possible D match to TRBD1 (6 bases). V dropped 2 bases and J dropped 0 bases, with 7 bases sitting between them. The CDR3 length is 13 residues. Germline values: CDR1 SQVTM, CDR2 ANQGSEA.

The chain recombines TRBV7-2 with TRBJ2-3; 7 nucleotides align to TRBD1. In germline, CDR1 is SGHTA, CDR2 FQGNSA. The CDR3 totals 15 residues. V was pared by 4 bases and J by 5 bases, with 9 bases of the junction left unmatched. CDR3 coding DNA: TGTGCCAGCAGCTATACGACAGGGAGTGGAGATACGCAGTATTTT. Translation gives CASSYTTGSGDTQYF.

This sequence joins TRBV7-6 and TRBJ2-5, with a possible D match to TRBD2 (5 bases). V gave up 2 bases and J gave up 1 base, with 20 bases separating them. CDR3 length: 18 amino acids. Germline loops: CDR1 SGHVS, CDR2 FNYEAQ. The CDR3 protein is CASSLKASGGAAQETQYF. The DNA of the CDR3 is TGTGCCAGCAGCTTAAAGGCCTCGGGTGGAGCGGCCCAAGAGACCCAGTACTTC.

This sequence joins TRBV12-3 or TRBV12-4 and TRBJ2-5; D assignment may be TRBD1 or TRBD2 (5 bases each). This CDR3 region has 16 residues. With 6 bases removed from V and 5 bases from J, the gap between germline ends came to 22 bases. The CDR3 sequence: CASSPRLRGSRETQYF. Written as DNA, the CDR3 is TGTGCCAGCAGCCCTCGTCTGAGGGGCTCTCGGGAGACCCAGTACTTC.

The CDR3 sequence: CATGTSGISDTQYF. CDR3 DNA: TGTGCCACTGGGACTAGCGGGATATCAGATACGCAGTATTTT. The genes are TRBV10-3 and TRBJ2-3; 13 positions match TRBD2. From germline, CDR1 is ENHRY and CDR2 SYGVKD. The CDR3 sequence is 14 residues long. The J segment lost 4 bases and the V segment lost 10 bases, leaving 5 bases of the junction unmatched.

The chain joins TRBV15 to TRBJ2-7; D is unresolved. The CDR3 loop spans 17 amino acids. The V gene lost 0 bases and the J gene lost 0 bases, with 15 bases spanning the gap. Per germline, CDR1 LNHNV and CDR2 YYDKDF (reference sequence). CDR3 residues: CATSRDWVGRSSYEQYF. The CDR3 coding sequence is TGTGCCACCAGCAGAGATTGGGTGGGTAGAAGCTCCTACGAGCAGTACTTC.

This chain uses TRBV7-9 with TRBJ1-6, with D hard to call. Per the germline V gene, CDR1 is SEHNR and CDR2 is FQNEAQ (reference sequence). The CDR3 contains 17 residues. Trimming removed 1 base from V and 0 bases from J, with 10 bases in between. The CDR3: CASSLVRPSSYNSPLHF. The CDR3 DNA follows: TGTGCCAGCAGCTTAGTCCGGCCGAGCTCCTATAATTCACCCCTCCACTTT.

The chain combines TRBV4-2 with TRBJ2-7; 7 bases match TRBD1. The CDR3 has 16 residues. J was trimmed by 0 bases and V by 4 bases; bases with no gene match: 9. The germline V gene encodes CDR1 LGHNA and CDR2 YNFKEQ. CDR3 DNA: TGTGCCAGCAGCCGAGATCAGGGGGATAGCTCCTACGAGCAGTACTTC. Protein sequence: CASSRDQGDSSYEQYF.

The chain joins TRBV2 to TRBJ1-2, with TRBD1 matching 8 bases. Germline CDR1 SNHLY, CDR2 FYNNEI. This CDR3 spans 15 amino acids. The junction had 5 bases not matched to a gene; V was cut back by 2 bases and J by 3 bases. CDR3: CASSEQGAVYYGYTF. In DNA, the CDR3 is TGTGCCAGCAGTGAACAGGGGGCGGTTTACTATGGCTACACCTTC.